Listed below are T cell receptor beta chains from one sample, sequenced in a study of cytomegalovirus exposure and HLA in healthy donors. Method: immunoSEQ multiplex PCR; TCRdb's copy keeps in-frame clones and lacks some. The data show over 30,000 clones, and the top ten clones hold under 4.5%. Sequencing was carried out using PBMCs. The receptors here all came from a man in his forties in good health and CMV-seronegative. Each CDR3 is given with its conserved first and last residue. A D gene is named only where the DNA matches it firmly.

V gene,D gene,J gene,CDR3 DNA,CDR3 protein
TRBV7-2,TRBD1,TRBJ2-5,TGTGCCAGCAGCCATACACAGGGGGCGCGACGAGAGACCCAGTACTTC,CASSHTQGARRETQYF
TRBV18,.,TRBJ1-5,TGTGCCAGCTCCCCTCCGGGGGAAAGGGATGCTCAGCCCCAGCATTTT,CASSPPGERDAQPQHF
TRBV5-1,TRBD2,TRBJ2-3,TGCGCCAGCAGCTTAGGGCTAGCGGGATGGGACACAGATACGCAGTATTTT,CASSLGLAGWDTDTQYF
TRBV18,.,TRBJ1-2,TGTGCCAGCTCCCTCCTCGGTAGTACTAACTATGGCTACACCTTC,CASSLLGSTNYGYTF
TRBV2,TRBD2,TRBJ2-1,TGTGCCAGCAGTGGGAGCGGGAGCTCCGACAATGAGCAGTTCTTC,CASSGSGSSDNEQFF
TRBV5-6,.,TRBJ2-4,TGTGCCAGCAGCTTGGAGGGGGTAAGGGACATTCAGTACTTC,CASSLEGVRDIQYF
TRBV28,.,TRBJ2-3,TGTGCCAGCAGGACTAGTCCCACAGATACGCAGTATTTT,CASRTSPTDTQYF
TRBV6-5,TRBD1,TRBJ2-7,TGTGCCAGCAGGTCGGGACAGGGAAGAGTCCACGAGCAGTACTTC,CASRSGQGRVHEQYF
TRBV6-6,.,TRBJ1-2,TGTGCCAGCAGTTACACAGGGTCTAACTATGGCTACACCTTC,CASSYTGSNYGYTF
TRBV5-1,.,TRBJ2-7,TGCGCCAGCAGCTGGGCAGGGGCTACCTACGAGCAGTACTTC,CASSWAGATYEQYF
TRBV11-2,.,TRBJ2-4,TGTGCCAGCAGTCTAGCGTTAGCCAAAAACATTCAGTACTTC,CASSLALAKNIQYF
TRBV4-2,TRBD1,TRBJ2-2,TGTGCCAGCAGCCAAGATCGGACAGGGGGCTTCACCGGGGAGCTGTTTTTT,CASSQDRTGGFTGELFF
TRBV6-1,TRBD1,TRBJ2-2,TGTGCCAGCAGAGGGACAGGGGACACCGGGGAGCTGTTTTTT,CASRGTGDTGELFF
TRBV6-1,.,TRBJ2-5,TGTGCCAGCAGTGGTGGGGCTTATTGGGGGCAAGGAGAGACCCAGTACTTC,CASSGGAYWGQGETQYF
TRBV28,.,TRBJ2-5,TGTGCCAGCAGTTTGAACAGGGAGACCCAGTACTTC,CASSLNRETQYF
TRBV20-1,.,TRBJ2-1,TGCAGTGCTAGAGCCGACAATGAGCAGTTCTTC,CSARADNEQFF
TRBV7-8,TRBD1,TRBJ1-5,TGTGCCAGCAGCTTAGGGCAGGGGGCAAGTCAGCCCCAGCATTTT,CASSLGQGASQPQHF
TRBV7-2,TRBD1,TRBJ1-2,TGTGCCAAAGACGGAGGACAGGGGGGAGGCTACACCTTC,CAKDGGQGGGYTF
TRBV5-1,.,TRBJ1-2,TGCGCCAGCAGCTTGGGACCCCCCAGCGGGGGCTACACCTTC,CASSLGPPSGGYTF
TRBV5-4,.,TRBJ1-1,TGTGCCAGCAGCCTGCCCCCAGCGATGAACACTGAAGCTTTCTTT,CASSLPPAMNTEAFF
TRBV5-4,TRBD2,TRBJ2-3,TGTGCCACCCCTAGCGGGAGTGGAGCAGATACGCAGTATTTT,CATPSGSGADTQYF
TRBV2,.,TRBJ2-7,TGTGCCAGCTGCGGGACGGATAACTACGAGCAGTACTTC,CASCGTDNYEQYF
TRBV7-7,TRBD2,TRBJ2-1,TGTGCTAGCAGCTTAGGGGGTAGCGGGATTAATGAGCAGTTCTTC,CASSLGGSGINEQFF
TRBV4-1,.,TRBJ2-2,TGCGCCAGCAGCCAAGAAGTCAGGACTACCACCGGGGAGCTGTTTTTT,CASSQEVRTTTGELFF
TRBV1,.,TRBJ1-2,TGCACCAGCAGCCAGGGTCCCCGGGACATGGGGTATGGCTACACCTTC,CTSSQGPRDMGYGYTF
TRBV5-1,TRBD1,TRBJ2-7,TGCGCCAGCAGCGCCTCACAGGGGAACCGGGAGCAGTACTTC,CASSASQGNREQYF
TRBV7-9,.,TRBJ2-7,TGTGCCAGCAGCCAAACCCGCTCAGGGAATCCCTACGAGCAGTACTTC,CASSQTRSGNPYEQYF
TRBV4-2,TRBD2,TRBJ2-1,TGTGCCAGCAGCCCGAGGACTAGCGGCTACAATGAGCAGTTCTTC,CASSPRTSGYNEQFF
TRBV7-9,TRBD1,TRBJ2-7,TGTGCCAGCAGCTTAGAAGGGACAGATTACGAGCAGTACTTC,CASSLEGTDYEQYF
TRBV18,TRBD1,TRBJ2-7,TGTGCCAGCTCACTGGACAGGAGAGCCTACGAGCAGTACTTC,CASSLDRRAYEQYF
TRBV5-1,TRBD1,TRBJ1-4,TGCGCCAGCACCTACTCCGGGACAGGGGGCGAAAAACTGTTTTTT,CASTYSGTGGEKLFF
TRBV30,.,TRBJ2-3,TGTGCCTGGAGCAAAGATACGCAGTATTTT,CAWSKDTQYF
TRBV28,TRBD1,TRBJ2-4,TGTGCCAGCAGCAGGGACAGGGGAGGGGCCAAAAACATTCAGTACTTC,CASSRDRGGAKNIQYF
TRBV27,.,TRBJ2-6,TGTGCCAGCACCTCGAGGGCAGCTGGTTCTGGAGCCAACGTCCTGACTTTC,CASTSRAAGSGANVLTF
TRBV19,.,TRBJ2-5,TGTGCCAGTAGTATTCACTACTACCAAGAGACCCAGTACTTC,CASSIHYYQETQYF
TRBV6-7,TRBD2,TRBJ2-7,TGTGCCAGCAGTTACAGGATTCGACTAGCGGGAGACTACGAGCAGTACTTC,CASSYRIRLAGDYEQYF
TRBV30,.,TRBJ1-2,TGTGCCTGGAGTGGAGACAGCTATGGCTACACCTTC,CAWSGDSYGYTF
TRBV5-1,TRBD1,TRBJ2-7,TGCGCCAGCAGCTGGACAGGGGTTACCTACGAGCAGTACTTC,CASSWTGVTYEQYF
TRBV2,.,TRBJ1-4,TGTGCCAGCAGCGTGACAAGACCCGATGAAAAACTGTTTTTT,CASSVTRPDEKLFF
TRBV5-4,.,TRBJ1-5,TGTGCCAGCAGCTTGATGGGGCAAGGGGCCAATCAGCCCCAGCATTTT,CASSLMGQGANQPQHF
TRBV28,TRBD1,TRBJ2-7,TGTGCCAGCAGTTTATGGGCAGGGGGAAGATACGAGCAGTACTTC,CASSLWAGGRYEQYF
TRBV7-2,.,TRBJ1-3,TGTGCCAGCAGCTTAGTGGTGCGGGGATACGGAAACACCATATATTTT,CASSLVVRGYGNTIYF
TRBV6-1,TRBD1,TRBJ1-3,TGTGCCAGCAGTGAAAAGAGACAGGGCAACACCATATATTTT,CASSEKRQGNTIYF
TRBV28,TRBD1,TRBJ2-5,TGTGCCAGCAGTTTAAGGGACAGGGGTAGGGAGACCCAGTACTTC,CASSLRDRGRETQYF
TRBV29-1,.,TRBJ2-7,TGCAGCTTTCGAGGGCCCACCTACGAGCAGTACTTC,CSFRGPTYEQYF
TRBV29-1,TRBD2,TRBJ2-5,TGCAGCGTACAAGGAGCGGGAGTAGGGGAGACCCAGTACTTC,CSVQGAGVGETQYF
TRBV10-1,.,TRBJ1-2,TGCGCCAGCAGTGCGTGTTGGGGGACACCCCATGGCTACACCTTC,CASSACWGTPHGYTF
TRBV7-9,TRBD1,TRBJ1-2,TGTGCCAGCAGCTTAGGGGACAGGGTTTCCAACTATGGCTACACCTTC,CASSLGDRVSNYGYTF
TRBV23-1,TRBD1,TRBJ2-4,TGCGCCAGCGGTAATCCGGGACAGGACCCCTTAGCCAAAAACATTCAGTACTTC,CASGNPGQDPLAKNIQYF
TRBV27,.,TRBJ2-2,TGTGCCAGCAGTCCCAGGGTTAGCACCGGGGAGCTGTTTTTT,CASSPRVSTGELFF
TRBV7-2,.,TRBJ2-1,TGTGCCAGCAGCTTCCCGGGGAGAGAGCAGTTCTTC,CASSFPGREQFF